These 4 T cell receptor beta chains were sequenced from one sample in a study of shared clonotypes between healthy human individuals. Method: immunoSEQ multiplex PCR; TCRdb's copy keeps in-frame clones and lacks some. The table shows about 2.4 million clones, with approximately 90% occurring only once. The specimen was naive CD4+ T cells sorted from blood. The subset here: CD45RA+ positively selected. Source of these receptors: a man between 18 and 35 years old in good health.

The chain carries TRBV7-6 and TRBJ2-2; possible D gene TRBD1, 6 bases. Germline V CDR1 and CDR2: SGHVS, FNYEAQ. The CDR3 sequence is 15 residues long. Trimming pared 3 bases from V and 2 bases from J, leaving 10 bases between. CDR3 sequence reads: CASSFRTANTGELFF. CDR3 sequence (DNA): TGTGCCAGCAGCTTTAGGACAGCTAACACCGGGGAGCTGTTTTTT.

This clone was observed once. The chain employs TRBV10-3 and TRBJ1-4, with D tentatively TRBD1 (5 bases). V dropped 0 bases and J dropped 8 bases, with 13 bases sitting between them. The germline CDR1 and CDR2 sequences are ENHRY and SYGVKD. The CDR3 spans 15 residues. The CDR3 loop is CAISESSQGGEKLFF. CDR3 nucleotides: TGTGCCATCAGTGAGTCAAGTCAGGGAGGCGAAAAACTGTTTTTT.

The rearrangement links TRBV29-1 to TRBJ1-2; D is possibly TRBD1 (5 bases). Trimming took off 5 bases at V and 10 bases at J, with 11 bases between the two ends. The germline CDR1 and CDR2 sequences are SQVTM and ANQGSEA. This CDR3 region has 10 residues. CDR3 region: CSVRGSFYTF. The CDR3 region has the DNA TGCAGCGTTCGGGGCAGTTTCTACACCTTC.

The table lists this clone with a count of one. The CDR3 bases are TGTGCCAGCAGCTTCCGGCAGGGAGGCCAAGAGACCCAGTACTTC. As protein: CASSFRQGGQETQYF. The chain carries TRBV5-6 and TRBJ2-5; possibly TRBD2 for D (6 bases). Germline assignment: CDR1 SGHDT and CDR2 YYEEEE. V gave up 2 bases and J gave up 1 base, with 12 bases separating them. CDR3 length: 15 amino acids.